This passage covers 5 T cell receptor beta chains from one sample sequenced in a study of cytomegalovirus exposure and HLA in healthy donors. The PCR made use of 60 Vbeta and 13 Jbeta primers. Libraries were prepared by immunoSEQ multiplex PCR; TCRdb keeps only in-frame clonotypes and omits some of them. This sample has under 200,000 clones, with around 82% found just once. Sequenced: PBMCs. The receptors come from a male donor in good health and CMV-seronegative.

This chain links TRBV5-6 with TRBJ1-2, with TRBD1 as a possible D gene (5 bases). This CDR3 region has 15 residues. V lost 3 bases and J 5 bases, leaving 17 bases between the germline ends. In germline, CDR1 is SGHDT, CDR2 YYEEEE. The CDR3 here is CASSWGTEGLYGYTF. CDR3 in DNA: TGTGCCAGCAGCTGGGGGACGGAGGGTTTGTATGGCTACACCTTC.

The rearrangement uses TRBV7-2 and TRBJ1-1; D gene uncertain. V was trimmed by 2 bases and J by 1 base, leaving 11 bases between them. Germline lookup yields CDR1 SGHTA and CDR2 FQGNSA. The CDR3 has 15 amino acids. The CDR3 DNA follows: TGTGCCAGCAGCTTACTTGTAGGAGGGAACACTGAAGCTTTCTTT. This sequence encodes CASSLLVGGNTEAFF.

In this sample, this clone turned up once. The chain joins TRBV6-6 to TRBJ2-5; D is unclear. Germline CDR1 MNHNY, CDR2 SVGAGI (reference sequence). V lost 6 bases and J lost 5, with 16 bases in between. The CDR3 extends over 14 amino acids. The CDR3 region is CASSSPLLRETQYF. Here the CDR3 DNA reads TGTGCCAGCAGCAGCCCCCTTTTGCGGGAGACCCAGTACTTC.

This rearrangement joins TRBV28 to TRBJ2-7; D is possibly TRBD2 (5 bases). Per the germline V gene, CDR1 is MDHEN and CDR2 is SYDVKM. The CDR3 sequence is 13 residues long. The V end was cut by 6 bases, the J end by 0 bases, with 9 bases between. CDR3 coding DNA: TGTGCCAGCAGCAACAGCGGCTCCTACGAGCAGTACTTC. Its protein is CASSNSGSYEQYF.

The chain couples TRBV14 to TRBJ2-7; 9 positions match TRBD1. Germline lookup yields CDR1 SGHDN and CDR2 FVKESK. This CDR3 is built from 14 residues. The V and J ends lost 5 bases and 4 bases, in that order; junction bases with no gene match: 6. The CDR3 here is CASSGDRVSYEQYF. The DNA of the CDR3 is TGTGCCAGCAGCGGGGACAGGGTCTCGTACGAGCAGTACTTC.